These 31 T cell receptor beta chains were sequenced from one sample in a study of T cells in localized non-small cell lung cancer. Generated by immunoSEQ multiplex PCR, the TCRdb table keeps only in-frame clones and is missing some. The sample contains just over 70,000 clones, about 90% of which appear only once. The input for sequencing was peripheral blood, taken before any cancer treatment. The receptors derive from a male donor aged 60 or over with stage III squamous cell lung carcinoma.

The CDR3 spells CASQRGWETQYF. The CDR3 DNA reads as TGTGCCAGCCAGCGGGGGTGGGAGACCCAGTACTTC. V and J are TRBV11-2 and TRBJ2-5, with TRBD2 matching 8 bases. There are 12 residues in the CDR3. J lost 5 bases, V lost 8 bases, and 4 bases had no gene match. The germline V gene has CDR1 SGHAT and CDR2 FQNNGV.

V gene TRBV30 combines with J gene TRBJ1-2, with TRBD1 matching over 8 bases. The germline CDR1 and CDR2 sequences are GTSNPN and SVGIG (reference sequence). With 8 bases clipped from V and 3 bases from J, the junction kept 5 bases outside the gene matches. This CDR3 has 12 amino acids. The CDR3 coding sequence is TGTGCCCGCAGGGGGCGCGACTATGGCTACACCTTC. Encoded protein: CARRGRDYGYTF.

The chain is built from TRBV2 and TRBJ1-2; D gene unclear. The V end lost 6 bases, the J end lost 8 bases, and 7 bases lay between the germline ends. The CDR3 covers 10 residues. Germline CDR1 and CDR2: SNHLY and FYNNEI. CDR3 nucleotide sequence: TGTGCCAGCAGGGACTGGGGCTACACCTTC. Translation: CASRDWGYTF.

V and J are TRBV4-3 and TRBJ2-3; unclear D gene. V was pared by 2 bases and J by 5 bases, with 11 bases between. Germline V CDR1 and CDR2: LGHNA, YSLEER. The CDR3 covers 14 residues. The CDR3 reads CASSQSTLGDTQYF. CDR3 nucleotide sequence: TGCGCCAGCAGCCAATCAACGCTCGGAGATACGCAGTATTTT.

The genes are TRBV11-2 and TRBJ1-1; no definite D call. V was pared by 0 bases and J by 1 base, with 3 bases between. CDR3 size: 13 residues. Germline CDR1 and CDR2: SGHAT and FQNNGV. In DNA form, the CDR3 reads TGTGCCAGCAGCTTAGAAAGGAACACTGAAGCTTTCTTT. This translates into CASSLERNTEAFF.

The J gene is TRBJ2-5, the V gene TRBV5-1; D remains unclear. Looked up from germline, CDR1 is SGHRS and CDR2 is YFSETQ. The CDR3 extends over 13 amino acids. Trimming stripped 0 bases from V and 5 bases from J, with 8 bases between. CDR3 sequence reads: CASSLGTSETQYF. The DNA for the CDR3 is TGCGCCAGCAGCTTGGGTACCTCTGAGACCCAGTACTTC.

The CDR3 coding sequence is TGTGCCAGCAGTTTAGCAGGGAGAGGGGCTGAAGCTTTCTTT. This gives the protein CASSLAGRGAEAFF. The V call is TRBV28, the J call TRBJ1-1, with a weak D call TRBD1 (5 bases). This CDR3 has 14 residues. V lost 2 bases, J lost 6 bases, and 13 bases lay in between. Germline V CDR1 and CDR2: MDHEN, SYDVKM.

V is TRBV2 and J is TRBJ2-5, with D uncertain. Trimming took off 2 bases at V and 3 bases at J, with 22 bases between the two ends. This CDR3 has 18 residues. Germline values: CDR1 SNHLY, CDR2 FYNNEI. The CDR3, as DNA: TGTGCCAGCAGTGAACCCGACTGGACGAACTCCGAAAAAGAGACCCAGTACTTC. Protein sequence: CASSEPDWTNSEKETQYF.

The chain employs TRBV9 and TRBJ2-3; D unresolved. Trimming took 3 bases from V and 5 from J, leaving 13 bases between them. The CDR3 sequence is 14 residues long. In germline, CDR1 is SGDLS, CDR2 YYNGEE. The CDR3 DNA reads TGTGCCAGCAGCGGGACCACTGTTGGAGATACGCAGTATTTT. Translated: CASSGTTVGDTQYF.

This chain connects TRBV7-2 to TRBJ2-5, with unresolved D. Deletions cut 4 bases from V and 4 bases from J, with 7 bases between. CDR3 length: 12 residues. In germline, CDR1 is SGHTA, CDR2 FQGNSA. CDR3 residues: CASSSGLETQYF. Here the CDR3 DNA reads TGTGCCAGCAGCTCTGGGTTAGAGACCCAGTACTTC.

V gene TRBV5-5 combines with J gene TRBJ2-7, with D unclear. Trimming left V 2 bases short and J 3 bases short, with 9 bases between. The CDR3 is made up of 13 amino acids. Germline CDR1 reads SGHKS; CDR2 reads YYEKEE (reference sequence). Here the CDR3 DNA reads TGTGCCAGCAGCTTATCACCTAACTACGAGCAGTACGTC. It encodes CASSLSPNYEQYV.

This chain connects TRBV4-3 to TRBJ1-2; 10 positions match TRBD1. Germline loops: CDR1 LGHNA, CDR2 YSLEER. The junction had 3 bases not matched to a gene; V was cut back by 2 bases and J by 3 bases. This CDR3 comprises 15 residues. CDR3 sequence (DNA): TGCGCCAGCAGCCAAAGGACAGGGGGTTACTATGGCTACACCTTC. Protein sequence: CASSQRTGGYYGYTF.

This clone showed up just once. This chain joins TRBV6-1 and TRBJ1-2; a weak D match, TRBD1 (5 bases). In germline, CDR1 is MNHNS, CDR2 SASEGT. Trimming stripped 11 bases from V and 14 bases from J, with 18 bases between. The CDR3 is 10 amino acids. The CDR3 region is CAVKGLSLTF. In DNA, the CDR3 is TGTGCCGTTAAGGGGCTATCCTTAACCTTC.

The V gene is TRBV30, the J gene TRBJ1-2; D possibly corresponds to TRBD1 (6 bases). This CDR3 has 13 residues. Germline V gene data show CDR1 as GTSNPN and CDR2 as SVGIG (reference sequence). V was clipped by 6 bases and J by 0 bases, with 11 bases between them. The CDR3 DNA reads as TGTGCCTGCGCTCAGGGGTCTAACTATGGCTACACCTTC. Protein product: CACAQGSNYGYTF.

V gene TRBV19 combines with J gene TRBJ2-2, with 12 bases lining up with TRBD1. In germline, CDR1 is LNHDA, CDR2 SQIVND (reference sequence). J lost 6 bases, V lost 0 bases, and 2 bases had no gene match. This CDR3 has 16 residues. The CDR3 DNA follows: TGTGCCAGTAGTATAGACTGGGACAGGGGGCCCGGGGAGCTGTTTTTT. Its protein is CASSIDWDRGPGELFF.

The genes are TRBV7-2 and TRBJ1-1, with D possibly matching TRBD1 (5 bases). The CDR3 has 15 amino acids. The V end lost 1 base, the J end lost 0 bases, and 9 bases lay between the germline ends. Germline CDR1 is SGHTA and CDR2 is FQGNSA. CDR3 in amino acids: CASSLGEGMNTEAFF. As DNA, the CDR3 is TGTGCCAGCAGCTTAGGGGAGGGGATGAACACTGAAGCTTTCTTT.

V and J are TRBV19 and TRBJ1-5; TRBD1 matches 11 bases. The V and J ends lost 7 bases and 9 bases, in that order; junction bases with no gene match: 8. CDR1 LNHDA and CDR2 SQIVND come from the germline V gene (reference sequence). The CDR3 has 14 residues. Written as DNA, the CDR3 is TGTGCCAGTACTCGGGACAGGGGGTTTGCGCCCCAGCATTTT. Protein product: CASTRDRGFAPQHF.

V gene TRBV18 combines with J gene TRBJ2-7; TRBD2 agrees at 9 bases. Losses at the gene ends were 1 base for V and 5 bases for J; bases not matched to a gene: 12. This CDR3 is built from 17 residues. The germline gives CDR1 KGHSH, CDR2 LQKENI. The CDR3 nucleotides read TGTGCCAGCTCACCACTTCCTAGCGGGACTAGTAACCACGAGCAGTACTTC. Encoded protein: CASSPLPSGTSNHEQYF. Full variable domain (rest looked up from reference TRBV18 and TRBJ2-7): NAGVMQNPRHLVRRRGQEARLRCSPMKGHSHVYWYRQLPEEGLKFMVYLQKENIIDESGMPKERFSAEFPKEGPSILRIQQVVRGDSAAYFCASSPLPSGTSNHEQYFGPGTRLTVT.

The V gene is TRBV25-1, the J gene TRBJ1-4, with TRBD1 identical over 9 bases. The V gene end was trimmed by 4 bases and the J gene end by 0 bases; junction bases not matched to a gene: 9. The CDR3 extends over 18 amino acids. Germline loops: CDR1 MGHDK, CDR2 SYGVNS. The CDR3 loop is CASSGSPGQGSTNEKLFF. The DNA of the CDR3 is TGTGCCAGCAGTGGCTCACCGGGACAGGGCTCAACTAATGAAAAACTGTTTTTT. Complete variable domain (other parts from reference TRBV25-1 and TRBJ1-4): EADIYQTPRYLVIGTGKKITLECSQTMGHDKMYWYQQDPGMELHLIHYSYGVNSTEKGDLSSESTVSRIRTEHFPLTLESARPSHTSQYLCASSGSPGQGSTNEKLFFGSGTQLSVL.

The chain has TRBV28 and TRBJ2-7; 7 bases line up with TRBD2. The germline V gene encodes CDR1 MDHEN and CDR2 SYDVKM. V lost 3 bases to trimming and J lost 7 bases; unmatched junction nucleotides: 9. The CDR3 has 14 residues. DNA of the CDR3: TGTGCCAGCAGTTTTGGAGGCAGGGAGGGGGAGCAGTACGTC. Protein sequence: CASSFGGREGEQYV.

This sequence joins TRBV14 and TRBJ2-3; 8 nucleotides line up with TRBD2. V lost 1 base to trimming and J lost 0 bases; unmatched junction nucleotides: 9. The CDR3 runs to 18 residues. Germline assignment: CDR1 SGHDN and CDR2 FVKESK. The CDR3 DNA is TGTGCCAGCAGCCAAGGTATTAGCGGGGCCATTAGCACAGATACGCAGTATTTT. Its translation: CASSQGISGAISTDTQYF.

This sequence joins TRBV5-1 and TRBJ2-2; 10 bases align to TRBD2. There are 15 residues in the CDR3. Germline-derived CDR1 and CDR2 are SGHRS and YFSETQ. Trimming removed 4 bases from V and 6 bases from J; junction bases left unmatched: 6. The CDR3, as DNA: TGCGCCAGCAGCCCCACTAGCGGGGTCGCCGGGGAGCTGTTTTTT. Residues: CASSPTSGVAGELFF.

CDR3 region: CASSLEEVGYTF. CDR3 in DNA: TGTGCCAGCAGCTTGGAGGAGGTTGGCTACACCTTC. V gene TRBV5-6 combines with J gene TRBJ1-2; D is uncertain. Germline loops: CDR1 SGHDT, CDR2 YYEEEE. V lost 0 bases to trimming and J lost 7 bases, with 7 bases between them. This CDR3 region has 12 residues.

This clone was found many times. The chain carries TRBV19 and TRBJ1-5; 8 bases map to TRBD1. The germline CDR1 and CDR2 sequences are LNHDA and SQIVND (reference sequence). This CDR3 comprises 14 residues. V dropped 6 bases and J dropped 6; count of bases not matched to a gene: 7. The CDR3 sequence: CASRTRQGSQPQHF. The CDR3 nucleotides are TGTGCCAGTAGAACCCGACAGGGGAGTCAGCCCCAGCATTTT.

The J gene is TRBJ2-5, the V gene TRBV5-1; TRBD2 aligns across 7 bases. In germline, CDR1 is SGHRS, CDR2 YFSETQ. The CDR3 runs 16 residues. The ends lost 4 bases at V and 2 bases at J; junction bases unmatched: 11. The CDR3 DNA sequence: TGCGCCAGCAGCCAAAGGGCTAGCGGACTGCAAGAGACCCAGTACTTC. It translates to CASSQRASGLQETQYF.

The chain combines TRBV6-6 with TRBJ2-4; weak D call: TRBD2 (6 bases). The length of the CDR3 is 14 residues. CDR1 is MNHNY and CDR2 is SVGAGI in the germline V gene (reference sequence). V was pared by 0 bases and J by 9 bases, with 12 bases between. CDR3 sequence reads: CASSYSEGTGIQYF. CDR3 bases: TGTGCCAGCAGTTACTCGGAGGGCACGGGCATTCAGTACTTC.

The chain joins TRBV5-1 to TRBJ2-3; tentatively, D is TRBD2 (7 bases). The CDR3 loop spans 18 amino acids. V gave up 4 bases and J gave up 2 bases, with 23 bases separating them. CDR1 is SGHRS, CDR2 YFSETQ, per germline. CDR3 DNA: TGCGCCAGCAGCCCCCTAGGTCCATCGGGGGGCCTCACAGATACGCAGTATTTT. Amino acid sequence: CASSPLGPSGGLTDTQYF.

This chain joins TRBV27 and TRBJ2-2; D remains ambiguous. CDR3 length equals 16 residues. From germline, CDR1 is MNHEY and CDR2 SMNVEV (reference sequence). V lost 7 bases and J lost 0, with 15 bases in between. This CDR3 reads CASTDLGRPNTGELFF. CDR3 sequence (DNA): TGTGCCAGCACCGACTTAGGACGGCCGAACACCGGGGAGCTGTTTTTT.

The genes are TRBV7-9 and TRBJ2-2; no firm D call. The V end lost 5 bases, the J end lost 2 bases, and 15 bases lay between the germline ends. The CDR3 totals 16 residues. Germline CDR1 is SEHNR and CDR2 is FQNEAQ (reference sequence). CDR3 in DNA: TGTGCCAGCAGCCTAGACACCCGTTTTAACACCGGGGAGCTGTTTTTT. Its translation is CASSLDTRFNTGELFF.

The chain uses TRBV7-2 and TRBJ1-1, with a weak D call TRBD1 (5 bases). Trimming cost V 5 bases and J 0 bases, with 13 bases left between them. The CDR3 is 15 amino acids. Germline CDR1 SGHTA, CDR2 FQGNSA. This CDR3 reads CASSRPGGMNTEAFF. In nucleotides, the CDR3 is TGTGCCAGCAGCCGCCCGGGGGGGATGAACACTGAAGCTTTCTTT.

The rearrangement uses TRBV6-5 and TRBJ1-2; D is unclear. Trimming removed 11 bases from V and 5 bases from J, with 18 bases in between. There are 13 residues in the CDR3. In germline, CDR1 is MNHEY, CDR2 SVGAGI. CDR3 coding DNA: TGTGCCGCGTGGGCCGGACCGTCTTATGGCTACACCTTC. This sequence encodes CAAWAGPSYGYTF.